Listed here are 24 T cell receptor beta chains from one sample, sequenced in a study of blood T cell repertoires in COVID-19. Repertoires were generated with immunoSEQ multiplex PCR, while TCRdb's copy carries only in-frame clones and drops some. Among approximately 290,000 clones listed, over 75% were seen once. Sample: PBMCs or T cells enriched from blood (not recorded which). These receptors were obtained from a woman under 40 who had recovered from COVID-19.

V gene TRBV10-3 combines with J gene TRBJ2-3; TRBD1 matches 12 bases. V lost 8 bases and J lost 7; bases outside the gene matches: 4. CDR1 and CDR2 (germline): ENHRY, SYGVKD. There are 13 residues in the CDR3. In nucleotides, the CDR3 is TGTGCCATCCAGGGACAGGGGGCGAATACGCAGTATTTT. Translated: CAIQGQGANTQYF.

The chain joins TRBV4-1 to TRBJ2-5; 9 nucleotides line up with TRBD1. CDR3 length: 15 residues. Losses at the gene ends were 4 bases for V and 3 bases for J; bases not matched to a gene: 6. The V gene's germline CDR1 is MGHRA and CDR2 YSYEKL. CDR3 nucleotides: TGCGCCAGCAGCCGCCGACAGGGGGGGGAAGAGACCCAGTACTTC. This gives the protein CASSRRQGGEETQYF.

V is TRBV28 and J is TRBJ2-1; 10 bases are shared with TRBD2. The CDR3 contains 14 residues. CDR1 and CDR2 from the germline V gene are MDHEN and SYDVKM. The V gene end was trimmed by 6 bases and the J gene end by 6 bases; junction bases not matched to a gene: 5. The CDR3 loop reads CASRKLAGTNEQFF. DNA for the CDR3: TGTGCCAGCAGAAAACTAGCGGGAACCAATGAGCAGTTCTTC.

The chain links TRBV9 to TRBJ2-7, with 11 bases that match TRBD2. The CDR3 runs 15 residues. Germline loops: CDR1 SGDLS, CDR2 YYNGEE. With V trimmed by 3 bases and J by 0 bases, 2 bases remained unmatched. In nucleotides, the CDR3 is TGTGCCAGCAGCGAGACTAGCGGGACCTCCTACGAGCAGTACTTC. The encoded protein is CASSETSGTSYEQYF.

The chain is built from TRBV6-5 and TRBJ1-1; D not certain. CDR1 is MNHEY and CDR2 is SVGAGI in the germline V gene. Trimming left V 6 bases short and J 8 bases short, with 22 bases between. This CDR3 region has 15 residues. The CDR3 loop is CASRPPASGVGEAFF. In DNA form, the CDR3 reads TGTGCCAGCAGACCACCTGCGAGCGGGGTAGGCGAAGCTTTCTTT.

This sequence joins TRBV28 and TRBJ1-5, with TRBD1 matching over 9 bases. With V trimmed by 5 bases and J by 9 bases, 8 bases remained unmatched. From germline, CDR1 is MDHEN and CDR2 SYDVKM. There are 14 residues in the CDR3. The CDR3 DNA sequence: TGTGCCAGCAGTCCGGACAGGGGCGATCGGCCCCAGCATTTT. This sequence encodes CASSPDRGDRPQHF.

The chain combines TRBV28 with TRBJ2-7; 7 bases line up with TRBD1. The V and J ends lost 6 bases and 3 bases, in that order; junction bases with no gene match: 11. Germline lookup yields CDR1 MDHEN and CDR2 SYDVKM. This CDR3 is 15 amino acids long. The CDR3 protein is CASRTQGPLYYEQYF. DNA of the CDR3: TGTGCCAGCAGAACACAGGGGCCCCTTTACTACGAGCAGTACTTC.

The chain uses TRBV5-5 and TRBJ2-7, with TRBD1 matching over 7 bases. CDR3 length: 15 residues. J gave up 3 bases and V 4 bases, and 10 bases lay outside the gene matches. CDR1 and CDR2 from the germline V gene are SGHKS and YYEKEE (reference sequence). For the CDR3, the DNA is TGTGCCAGCAGCGCACCGGGACAGTTGGTCTACGAGCAGTACTTC. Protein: CASSAPGQLVYEQYF.

The CDR3 DNA reads as TGTGCCAGCAGCTTATCAGGACTAGCGGGAGACCCCTTCGAGCAGTACTTC. Protein: CASSLSGLAGDPFEQYF. This chain uses TRBV11-2 with TRBJ2-7, with 13 bases matching TRBD2. This CDR3 region has 17 residues. Germline trimming cut 2 bases from V and 6 bases from J; bases unmatched to any gene: 10. The V gene's germline CDR1 is SGHAT and CDR2 FQNNGV.

The CDR3 sequence: CSAARGEQFF. The CDR3 DNA sequence: TGCAGTGCAGCTCGGGGTGAGCAGTTCTTC. The chain employs TRBV20-1 and TRBJ2-1; a weak D match, TRBD2 (5 bases). This CDR3 has 10 amino acids. Trimming shortened V by 6 bases and J by 9 bases, and 9 bases separated the two germline ends. CDR1 is DFQATT, CDR2 SNEGSKA, per germline (reference sequence).

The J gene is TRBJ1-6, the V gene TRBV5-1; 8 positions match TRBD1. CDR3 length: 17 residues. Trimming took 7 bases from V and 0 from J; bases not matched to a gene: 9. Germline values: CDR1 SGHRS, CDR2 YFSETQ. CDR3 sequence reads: CASQEQGGSSYNSPLHF. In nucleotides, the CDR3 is TGCGCCAGCCAGGAACAGGGGGGGAGCTCCTATAATTCACCCCTCCACTTT.

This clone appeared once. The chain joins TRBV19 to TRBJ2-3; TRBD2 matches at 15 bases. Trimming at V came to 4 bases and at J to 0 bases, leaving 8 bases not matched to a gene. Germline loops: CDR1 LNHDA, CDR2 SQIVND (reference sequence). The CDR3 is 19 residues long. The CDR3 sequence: CASSTPGLAGGFSTDTQYF. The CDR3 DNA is TGTGCCAGTAGTACACCGGGACTAGCGGGGGGCTTTAGCACAGATACGCAGTATTTT. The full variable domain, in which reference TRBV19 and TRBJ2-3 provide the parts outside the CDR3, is DGGITQSPKYLFRKEGQNVTLSCEQNLNHDAMYWYRQDPGQGLRLIYYSQIVNDFQKGDIAEGYSVSREKKESFPLTVTSAQKNPTAFYLCASSTPGLAGGFSTDTQYFGPGTRLTVL.

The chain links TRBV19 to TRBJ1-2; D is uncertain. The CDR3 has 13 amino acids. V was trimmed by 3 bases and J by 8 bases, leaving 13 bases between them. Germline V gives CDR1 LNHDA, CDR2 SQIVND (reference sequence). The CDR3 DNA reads TGTGCCAGTAGTATGCGCCCCGATCGGGGCTACACCTTC. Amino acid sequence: CASSMRPDRGYTF.

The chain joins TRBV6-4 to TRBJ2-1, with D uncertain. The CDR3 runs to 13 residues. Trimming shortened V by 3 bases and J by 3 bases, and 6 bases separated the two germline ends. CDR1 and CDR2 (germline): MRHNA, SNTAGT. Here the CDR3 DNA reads TGTGCCAGCAGTGAGGCTAGCTACAATGAGCAGTTCTTC. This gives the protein CASSEASYNEQFF.

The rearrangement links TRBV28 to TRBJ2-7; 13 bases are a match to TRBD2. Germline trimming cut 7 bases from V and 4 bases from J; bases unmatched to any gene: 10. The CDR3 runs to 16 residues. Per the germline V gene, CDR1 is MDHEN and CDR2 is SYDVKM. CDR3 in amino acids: CASIPEGLAGAYEQYF. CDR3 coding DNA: TGTGCCAGCATTCCTGAAGGACTAGCGGGAGCATACGAGCAGTACTTC.

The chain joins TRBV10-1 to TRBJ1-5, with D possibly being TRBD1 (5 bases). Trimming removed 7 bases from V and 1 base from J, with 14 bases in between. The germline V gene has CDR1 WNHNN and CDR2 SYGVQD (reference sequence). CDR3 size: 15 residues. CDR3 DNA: TGCGCCAGCAAAAGTTGGGGCGAGAGCAATCAGCCCCAGCATTTT. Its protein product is CASKSWGESNQPQHF.

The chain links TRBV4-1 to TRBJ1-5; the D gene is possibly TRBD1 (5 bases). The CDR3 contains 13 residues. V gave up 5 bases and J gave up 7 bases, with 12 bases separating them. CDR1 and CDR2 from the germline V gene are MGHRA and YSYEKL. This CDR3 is CASSLQAGQPQHF. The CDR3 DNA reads TGCGCCAGCAGCTTACAGGCTGGGCAGCCCCAGCATTTT.

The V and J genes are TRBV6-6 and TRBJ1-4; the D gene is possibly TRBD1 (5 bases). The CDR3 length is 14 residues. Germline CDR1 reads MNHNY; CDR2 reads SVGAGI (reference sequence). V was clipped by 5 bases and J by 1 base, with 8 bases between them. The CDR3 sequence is CASSATETNEKLFF. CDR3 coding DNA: TGTGCCAGCAGTGCGACAGAAACTAATGAAAAACTGTTTTTT.

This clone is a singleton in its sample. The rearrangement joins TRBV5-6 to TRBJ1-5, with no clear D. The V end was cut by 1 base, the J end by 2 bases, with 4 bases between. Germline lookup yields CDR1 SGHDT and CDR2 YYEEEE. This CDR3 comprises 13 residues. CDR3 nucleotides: TGTGCCAGCAGCTTGACAGGCAATCAGCCCCAGCATTTT. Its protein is CASSLTGNQPQHF.

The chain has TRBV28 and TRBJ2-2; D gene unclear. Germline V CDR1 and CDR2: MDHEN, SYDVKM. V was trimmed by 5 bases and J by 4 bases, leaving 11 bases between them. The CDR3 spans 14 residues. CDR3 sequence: CASSPDGFTGELFF. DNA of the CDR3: TGTGCCAGCAGTCCCGACGGGTTCACCGGGGAGCTGTTTTTT.

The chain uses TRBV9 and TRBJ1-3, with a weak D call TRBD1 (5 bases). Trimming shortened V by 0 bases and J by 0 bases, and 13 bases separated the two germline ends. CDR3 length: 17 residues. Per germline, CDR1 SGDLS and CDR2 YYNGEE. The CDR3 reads CASSVEYRPSSGNTIYF. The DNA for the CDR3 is TGTGCCAGCAGCGTAGAGTACAGGCCGAGCTCTGGAAACACCATATATTTT.

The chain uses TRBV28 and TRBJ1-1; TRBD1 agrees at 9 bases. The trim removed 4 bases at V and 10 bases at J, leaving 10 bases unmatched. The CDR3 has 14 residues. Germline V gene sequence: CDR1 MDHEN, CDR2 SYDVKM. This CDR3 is CASSYRGLMGGAFF. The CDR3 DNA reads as TGTGCCAGCAGTTACAGGGGGCTCATGGGCGGAGCTTTCTTT.

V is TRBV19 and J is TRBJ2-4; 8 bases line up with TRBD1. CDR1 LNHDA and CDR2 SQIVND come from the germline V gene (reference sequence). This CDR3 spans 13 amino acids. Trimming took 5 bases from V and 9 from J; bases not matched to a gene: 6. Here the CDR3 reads CASSPGQGGIQYF. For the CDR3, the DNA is TGTGCCAGTAGTCCTGGACAGGGCGGCATTCAGTACTTC.

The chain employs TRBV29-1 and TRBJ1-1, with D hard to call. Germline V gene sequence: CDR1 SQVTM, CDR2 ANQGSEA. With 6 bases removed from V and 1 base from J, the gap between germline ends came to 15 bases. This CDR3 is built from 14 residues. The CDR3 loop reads CSVEARLTNTEAFF. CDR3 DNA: TGCAGCGTGGAGGCGAGGCTCACGAACACTGAAGCTTTCTTT.